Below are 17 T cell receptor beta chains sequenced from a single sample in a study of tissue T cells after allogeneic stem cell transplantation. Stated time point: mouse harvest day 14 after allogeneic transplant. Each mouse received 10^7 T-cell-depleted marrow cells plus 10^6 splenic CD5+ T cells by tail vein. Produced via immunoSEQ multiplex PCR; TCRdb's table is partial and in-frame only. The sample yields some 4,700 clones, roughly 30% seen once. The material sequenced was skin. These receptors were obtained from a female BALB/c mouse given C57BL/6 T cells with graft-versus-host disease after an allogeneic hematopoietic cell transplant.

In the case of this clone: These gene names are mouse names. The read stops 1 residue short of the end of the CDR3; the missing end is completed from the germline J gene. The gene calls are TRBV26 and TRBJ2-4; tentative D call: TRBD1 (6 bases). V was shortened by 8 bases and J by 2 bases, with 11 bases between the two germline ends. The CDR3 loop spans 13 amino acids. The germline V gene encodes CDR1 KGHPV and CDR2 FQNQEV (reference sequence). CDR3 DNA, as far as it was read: TGTGCCAGCGCCAGGGACAATCAAAACACCTTGTAC. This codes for CASARDNQNTLY. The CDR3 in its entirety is CASARDNQNTLYF.

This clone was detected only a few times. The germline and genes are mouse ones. The covered CDR3 bases are TGTGCCAGCAACCTCGACAGGGTGGGAAACACCTTGTAC. Protein: CASNLDRVGNTLY. In full, the CDR3 is CASNLDRVGNTLYF. The V gene is TRBV13-1, the J gene TRBJ2-4; 7 positions match TRBD1. The CDR3 end falls 1 residue outside the read, so it is completed with the germline J gene. Germline V gene sequence: CDR1 NSHNY, CDR2 SYGAGN. The CDR3 totals 14 residues. Trimming took 6 bases from V and 5 from J; bases not matched to a gene: 9.

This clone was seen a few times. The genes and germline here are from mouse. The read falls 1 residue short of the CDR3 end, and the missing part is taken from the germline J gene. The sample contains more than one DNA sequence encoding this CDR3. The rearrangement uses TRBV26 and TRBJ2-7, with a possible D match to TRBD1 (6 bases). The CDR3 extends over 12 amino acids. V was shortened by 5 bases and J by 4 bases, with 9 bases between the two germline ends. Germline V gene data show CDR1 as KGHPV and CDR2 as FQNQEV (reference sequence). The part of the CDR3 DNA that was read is TGTGCCAGCAGTTTAGACAGGTATGAACAGTAC. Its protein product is CASSLDRYEQY. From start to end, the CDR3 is CASSLDRYEQYF.

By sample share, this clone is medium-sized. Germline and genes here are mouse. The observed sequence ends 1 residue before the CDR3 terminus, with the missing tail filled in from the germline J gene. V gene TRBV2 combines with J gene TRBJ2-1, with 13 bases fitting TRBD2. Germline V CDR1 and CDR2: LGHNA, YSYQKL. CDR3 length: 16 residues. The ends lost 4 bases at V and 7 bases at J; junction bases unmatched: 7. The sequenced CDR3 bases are TGTGCCAGCAGCCTCGGACTGGGGGGGCGCGGAGCTGAGCAGTTC. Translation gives CASSLGLGGRGAEQF. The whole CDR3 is CASSLGLGGRGAEQFF.

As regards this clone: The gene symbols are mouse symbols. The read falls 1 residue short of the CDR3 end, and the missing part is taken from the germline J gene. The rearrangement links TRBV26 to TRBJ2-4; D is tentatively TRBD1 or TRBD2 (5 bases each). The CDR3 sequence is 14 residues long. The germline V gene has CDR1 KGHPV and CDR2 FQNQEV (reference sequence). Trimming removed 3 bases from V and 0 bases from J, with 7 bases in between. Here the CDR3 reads CASSLRGSQNTLYF. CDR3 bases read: TGTGCCAGCAGTCTCCGGGGGAGTCAAAACACCTTGTAC.

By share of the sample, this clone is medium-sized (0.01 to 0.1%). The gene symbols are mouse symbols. The CDR3 spells CASSSDWGGGSEQYF. Partial CDR3 DNA: TGTGCCAGCAGTTCAGACTGGGGGGGAGGAAGTGAACAGTAC. The chain joins TRBV26 to TRBJ2-7; 11 positions match TRBD2. Read sequence stops 1 residue before the CDR3 end, and the germline J gene provides the missing end. Per germline, CDR1 KGHPV and CDR2 FQNQEV (reference sequence). The junction had 9 bases not matched to a gene; V was cut back by 5 bases and J by 6 bases. The CDR3 extends over 15 amino acids.

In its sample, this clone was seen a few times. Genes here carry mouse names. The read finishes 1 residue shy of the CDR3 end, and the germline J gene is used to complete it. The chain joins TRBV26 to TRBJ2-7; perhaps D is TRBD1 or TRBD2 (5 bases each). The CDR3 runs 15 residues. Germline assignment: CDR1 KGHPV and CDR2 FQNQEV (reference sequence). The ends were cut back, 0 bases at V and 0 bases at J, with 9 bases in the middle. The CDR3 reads CASSLSGASSYEQYF. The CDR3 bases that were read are TGTGCCAGCAGTCTGTCTGGGGCGAGCTCCTATGAACAGTAC.

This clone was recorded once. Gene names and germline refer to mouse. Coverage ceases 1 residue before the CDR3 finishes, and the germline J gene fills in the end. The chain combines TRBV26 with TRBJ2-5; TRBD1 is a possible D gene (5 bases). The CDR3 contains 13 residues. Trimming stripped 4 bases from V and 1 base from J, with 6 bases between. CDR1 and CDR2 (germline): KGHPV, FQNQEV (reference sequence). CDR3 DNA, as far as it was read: TGTGCCAGCAGTCGACAGCACCAAGACACCCAGTAC. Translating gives CASSRQHQDTQY. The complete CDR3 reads CASSRQHQDTQYF. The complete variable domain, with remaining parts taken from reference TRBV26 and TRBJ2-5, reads NSKVIQTPRYLVKGQGQKAKMRCIPEKGHPVVFWYQQNKNNEFKFLINFQNQEVLQQIDMTEKRFSAECPSNSPCSLEIQSSEAGDSALYLCASSRQHQDTQYFGPGTRLLVL.

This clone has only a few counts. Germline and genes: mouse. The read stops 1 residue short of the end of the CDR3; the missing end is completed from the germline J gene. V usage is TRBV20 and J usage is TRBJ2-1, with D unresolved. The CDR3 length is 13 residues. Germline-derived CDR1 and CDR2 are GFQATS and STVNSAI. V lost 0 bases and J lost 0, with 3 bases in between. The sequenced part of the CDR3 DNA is TGTGGTGCTAGGGAGGTTAACTATGCTGAGCAGTTC. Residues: CGAREVNYAEQF. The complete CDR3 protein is CGAREVNYAEQFF.

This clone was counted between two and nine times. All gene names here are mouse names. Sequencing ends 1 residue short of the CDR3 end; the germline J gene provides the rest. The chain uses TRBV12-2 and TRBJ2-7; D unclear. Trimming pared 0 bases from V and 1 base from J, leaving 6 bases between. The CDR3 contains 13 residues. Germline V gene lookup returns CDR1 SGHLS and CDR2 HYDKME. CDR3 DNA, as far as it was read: TGTGCCAGCTCTCTCTGGGCGTCCTATGAACAGTAC. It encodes CASSLWASYEQY. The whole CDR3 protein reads CASSLWASYEQYF.

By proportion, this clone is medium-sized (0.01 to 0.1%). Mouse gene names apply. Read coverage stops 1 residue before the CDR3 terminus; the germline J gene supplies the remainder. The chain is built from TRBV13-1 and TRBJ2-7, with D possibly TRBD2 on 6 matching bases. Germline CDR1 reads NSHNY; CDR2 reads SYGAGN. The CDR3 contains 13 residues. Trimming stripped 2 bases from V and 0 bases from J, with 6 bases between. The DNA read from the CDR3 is TGTGCCAGCAGTGAGGGGGGCTCCTATGAACAGTAC. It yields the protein CASSEGGSYEQY. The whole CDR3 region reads CASSEGGSYEQYF.

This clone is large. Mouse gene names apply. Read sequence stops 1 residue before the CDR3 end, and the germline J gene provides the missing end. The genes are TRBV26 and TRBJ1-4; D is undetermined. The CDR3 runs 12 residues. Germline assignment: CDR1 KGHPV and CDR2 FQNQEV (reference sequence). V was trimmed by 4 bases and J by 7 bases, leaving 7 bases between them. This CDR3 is CASSPGLERLFF. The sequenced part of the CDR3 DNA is TGTGCCAGCAGTCCCGGGCTCGAAAGATTATTT. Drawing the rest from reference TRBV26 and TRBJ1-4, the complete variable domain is NSKVIQTPRYLVKGQGQKAKMRCIPEKGHPVVFWYQQNKNNEFKFLINFQNQEVLQQIDMTEKRFSAECPSNSPCSLEIQSSEAGDSALYLCASSPGLERLFFGHGTKLSVL.

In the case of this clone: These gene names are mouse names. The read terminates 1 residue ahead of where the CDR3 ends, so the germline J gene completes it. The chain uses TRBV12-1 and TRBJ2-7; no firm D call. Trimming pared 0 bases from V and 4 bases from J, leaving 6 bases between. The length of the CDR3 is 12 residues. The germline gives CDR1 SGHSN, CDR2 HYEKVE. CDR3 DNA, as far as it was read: TGTGCCAGCTCTCTCGTGGGTTATGAACAGTAC. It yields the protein CASSLVGYEQY. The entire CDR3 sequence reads CASSLVGYEQYF.

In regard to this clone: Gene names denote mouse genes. The DNA read from the CDR3 is TGTGCCAGCAGCCAAGCGACTGGGTTTAGTGCAGAAACGCTGTAT. Translation gives CASSQATGFSAETLY. The CDR3 in its entirety is CASSQATGFSAETLYF. The rearrangement joins TRBV5 to TRBJ2-3; 7 positions match TRBD2. Read coverage stops 1 residue before the CDR3 terminus; the germline J gene supplies the remainder. Germline lookup yields CDR1 LGHNA and CDR2 YNLKQL (reference sequence). V trimming: 1 base; J trimming: 0 bases; junction bases outside the gene matches: 4. This CDR3 spans 16 amino acids.

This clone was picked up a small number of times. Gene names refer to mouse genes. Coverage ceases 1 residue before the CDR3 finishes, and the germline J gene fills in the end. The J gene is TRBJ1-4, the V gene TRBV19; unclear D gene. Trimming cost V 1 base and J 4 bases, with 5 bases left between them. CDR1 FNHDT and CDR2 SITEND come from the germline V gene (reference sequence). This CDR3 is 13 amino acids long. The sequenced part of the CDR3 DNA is TGTGCCAGCAGTATATACTACAACGAAAGATTATTT. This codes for CASSIYYNERLF. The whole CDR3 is CASSIYYNERLFF.

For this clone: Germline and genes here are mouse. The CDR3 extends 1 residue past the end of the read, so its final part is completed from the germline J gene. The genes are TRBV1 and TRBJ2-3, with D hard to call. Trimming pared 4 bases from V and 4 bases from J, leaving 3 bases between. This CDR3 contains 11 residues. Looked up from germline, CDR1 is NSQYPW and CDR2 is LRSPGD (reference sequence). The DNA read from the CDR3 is TGCACCTGCAGTGGGACAGAAACGCTGTAT. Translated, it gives CTCSGTETLY. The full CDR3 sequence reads CTCSGTETLYF.

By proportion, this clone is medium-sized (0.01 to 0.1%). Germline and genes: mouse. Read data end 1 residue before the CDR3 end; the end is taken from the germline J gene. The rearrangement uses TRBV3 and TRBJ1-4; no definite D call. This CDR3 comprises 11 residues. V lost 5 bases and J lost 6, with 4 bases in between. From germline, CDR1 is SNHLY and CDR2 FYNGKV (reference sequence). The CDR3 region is CASSRDERLFF. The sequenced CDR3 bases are TGTGCCAGCAGCCGTGACGAAAGATTATTT.